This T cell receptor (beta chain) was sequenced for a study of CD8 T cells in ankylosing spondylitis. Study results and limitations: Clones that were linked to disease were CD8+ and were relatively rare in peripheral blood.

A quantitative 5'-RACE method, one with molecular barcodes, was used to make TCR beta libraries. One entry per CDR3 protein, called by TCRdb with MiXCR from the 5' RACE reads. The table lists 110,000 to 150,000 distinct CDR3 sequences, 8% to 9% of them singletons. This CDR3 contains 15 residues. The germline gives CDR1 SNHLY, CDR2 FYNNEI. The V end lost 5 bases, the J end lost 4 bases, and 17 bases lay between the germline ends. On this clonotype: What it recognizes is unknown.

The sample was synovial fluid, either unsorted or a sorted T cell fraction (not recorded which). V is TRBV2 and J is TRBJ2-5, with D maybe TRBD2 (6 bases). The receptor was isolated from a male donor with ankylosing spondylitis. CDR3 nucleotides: TGTGCCAGCAGTTTCCCCCAAGCCGGGGGAGAGACCCAGTACTTC. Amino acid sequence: CASSFPQAGGETQYF.